Listed below are T cell receptor beta chains from one sample, sequenced in a study of identical twins. TCRdb reanalysed the 5' RACE reads using MiXCR and keeps one entry per CDR3 protein. The sample yields roughly 720,000 distinct CDR3 sequences, 15% to 20% seen once. These data were likewise used in another study, on T cells expressing NK-cell markers.

Input material: PBMCs. These receptors all stem from a woman between 18 and 30 years old in good health. Both conserved end residues are part of each CDR3. D genes are given only for firm matches. Some rows mark clone size as missing; the rest say once, few, many or name a class of expanded clone.

D gene: TRBD2
V gene: TRBV5-1
J gene: TRBJ2-1
clone size: few
CDR3 DNA: TGCGCCAGCAGCTTAGCGGGGCGGGGCGAGCAGTTCTTC
CDR3 protein: CASSLAGRGEQFF

D gene: -
V gene: TRBV20-1
J gene: TRBJ1-6
clone size: -
CDR3 DNA: TGCAGTGCTACCCGGGACCGAAATTCACCCCTCCACTTT
CDR3 protein: CSATRDRNSPLHF

D gene: TRBD2
V gene: TRBV5-1
J gene: TRBJ2-2
clone size: few
CDR3 DNA: TGCGCCAGCAGCAAAAGCGGGAGTACCACCGGGGAGCTGTTTTTT
CDR3 protein: CASSKSGSTTGELFF

D gene: TRBD2
V gene: TRBV11-2
J gene: TRBJ2-1
clone size: -
CDR3 DNA: TGTGCCAGCAGCCTAGGGACTAGCGACTTTCTCGATGAGCAGTTCTTC
CDR3 protein: CASSLGTSDFLDEQFF

D gene: -
V gene: TRBV5-1
J gene: TRBJ2-2
clone size: -
CDR3 DNA: TGCGCCAGCAGCTTGGCAACGGGGAGCACCGGGGAGCTGTTTTTT
CDR3 protein: CASSLATGSTGELFF

D gene: -
V gene: TRBV4-3
J gene: TRBJ2-2
clone size: few
CDR3 DNA: TGCGCCAGCAGTAAACAGGGGAACACCGGGGAGCTGTTTTTT
CDR3 protein: CASSKQGNTGELFF

D gene: -
V gene: TRBV7-2
J gene: TRBJ2-1
clone size: -
CDR3 DNA: TGTGCCAGCAGGTCCCCGGGGGTATACAATGAGCAGTTCTTC
CDR3 protein: CASRSPGVYNEQFF

D gene: -
V gene: TRBV5-1
J gene: TRBJ2-2
clone size: -
CDR3 DNA: TGCGCCAGCACAGCCGGAGATTTGGACACCGGGGAGCTGTTTTTT
CDR3 protein: CASTAGDLDTGELFF

D gene: TRBD2
V gene: TRBV29-1
J gene: TRBJ2-1
clone size: -
CDR3 DNA: TGCAGCGTTGAATATGGGACTAGCGAATTCTACAATGAGCAGTTCTTC
CDR3 protein: CSVEYGTSEFYNEQFF

D gene: TRBD1
V gene: TRBV12-3/TRBV12-4
J gene: TRBJ1-2
clone size: -
CDR3 DNA: TGTGCCAGCAGCTACCTGTCAGGGGGCAGTCATGGCTACACCTTC
CDR3 protein: CASSYLSGGSHGYTF

D gene: -
V gene: TRBV4-3
J gene: TRBJ2-5
clone size: -
CDR3 DNA: TGCGCCAGCAGCTATGCAGGGAGCGGGACCCAGTACTTC
CDR3 protein: CASSYAGSGTQYF

D gene: -
V gene: TRBV10-3
J gene: TRBJ2-3
clone size: -
CDR3 DNA: TGTGCCATCAGTGAGTCCGGCTCCAAGGATACGCAGTATTTT
CDR3 protein: CAISESGSKDTQYF

D gene: -
V gene: TRBV11-3
J gene: TRBJ2-7
clone size: -
CDR3 DNA: TGTGCCAGCAGCTTAGAAGTGGATCCGTTGCGGTACTTC
CDR3 protein: CASSLEVDPLRYF

D gene: -
V gene: TRBV6-5
J gene: TRBJ2-3
clone size: -
CDR3 DNA: TGTGCCAGCAGTTACTCAGGACAGAAGACAGATACGCAGTATTTT
CDR3 protein: CASSYSGQKTDTQYF

D gene: TRBD2
V gene: TRBV20-1
J gene: TRBJ2-1
clone size: few
CDR3 DNA: TGCAGTGCTAGAGATGGAACCGGGACTAGCTACAGGGAGCAGTTCTTC
CDR3 protein: CSARDGTGTSYREQFF

D gene: -
V gene: TRBV5-6
J gene: TRBJ2-3
clone size: -
CDR3 DNA: TGTGCCAGCAGCTTACCCACGCGGGGGCCCGCGGATACGCAGTATTTT
CDR3 protein: CASSLPTRGPADTQYF

D gene: TRBD2
V gene: TRBV4-3
J gene: TRBJ2-3
clone size: -
CDR3 DNA: TGCGCCAGCAGCCGCGGGACTAGCGGGTTGGGTGATACGCAGTATTTT
CDR3 protein: CASSRGTSGLGDTQYF

D gene: -
V gene: TRBV27
J gene: TRBJ2-5
clone size: -
CDR3 DNA: TGTGCCACGGGTTTCGGCGGGGAGACCCAGTACTTC
CDR3 protein: CATGFGGETQYF

D gene: TRBD1
V gene: TRBV6-2/TRBV6-3
J gene: TRBJ2-2
clone size: few
CDR3 DNA: TGTGCCAGCAGTTACTCCCGGGACAGCCCAACCCTGTTTTTT
CDR3 protein: CASSYSRDSPTLFF

D gene: -
V gene: TRBV20-1
J gene: TRBJ2-2
clone size: few
CDR3 DNA: TGCAGTGCTAGAGATAGGGGTTATGATAGCACCGGGGAGCTGTTTTTT
CDR3 protein: CSARDRGYDSTGELFF

D gene: -
V gene: TRBV7-9
J gene: TRBJ2-7
clone size: -
CDR3 DNA: TGTGCCAGCAGCTTGATGCGAGCAAGCAACGAGCAGTACTTC
CDR3 protein: CASSLMRASNEQYF

D gene: TRBD1
V gene: TRBV6-2/TRBV6-3
J gene: TRBJ2-7
clone size: -
CDR3 DNA: TGTGCCAGCAGTCGTCCCGGGACAGGGTCCAATACCTACGAGCAGTACTTC
CDR3 protein: CASSRPGTGSNTYEQYF

D gene: -
V gene: TRBV9
J gene: TRBJ2-7
clone size: few
CDR3 DNA: TGTGCCAGCAGCGTAGCTACATCGAGCTCCTACGAGCAGTACTTC
CDR3 protein: CASSVATSSSYEQYF

D gene: TRBD2
V gene: TRBV12-3/TRBV12-4
J gene: TRBJ2-7
clone size: few
CDR3 DNA: TGTGCCAGCAGGGAGCGGGGGTACTACGAGCAGTACTTC
CDR3 protein: CASRERGYYEQYF

D gene: -
V gene: TRBV20-1
J gene: TRBJ2-7
clone size: many
CDR3 DNA: TGCAGTGCTAGAGATGGGTACGAGCAGTACTTC
CDR3 protein: CSARDGYEQYF

D gene: TRBD2
V gene: TRBV7-8
J gene: TRBJ2-1
clone size: few
CDR3 DNA: TGTGCCAGCAGCTTGCAACCGGGACTAGCGGGATTACATGAGCAGTTCTTC
CDR3 protein: CASSLQPGLAGLHEQFF

D gene: TRBD2
V gene: TRBV9
J gene: TRBJ2-7
clone size: few
CDR3 DNA: TGTGCCAGCAGCGTGAGTAGCGGGAGCCACGAGCAGTACTTC
CDR3 protein: CASSVSSGSHEQYF

D gene: -
V gene: TRBV9
J gene: TRBJ2-3
clone size: -
CDR3 DNA: TGTGCCAGCAGCGTAGAGGGAGATACGCAGTATTTT
CDR3 protein: CASSVEGDTQYF

D gene: -
V gene: TRBV20-1
J gene: TRBJ1-5
clone size: few
CDR3 DNA: TGCAGTGCTAGTGACGGAGCTGGGAGCAATCAGCCCCAGCATTTT
CDR3 protein: CSASDGAGSNQPQHF

D gene: -
V gene: TRBV6-1
J gene: TRBJ2-7
clone size: once
CDR3 DNA: TGTGCCAGCAGTGTCCGGGAGCCGAACTACGAGCAGTACTTC
CDR3 protein: CASSVREPNYEQYF

D gene: -
V gene: TRBV7-9
J gene: TRBJ2-3
clone size: few
CDR3 DNA: TGTGCCAGCAGCCCAGATGTCCCAGATACGCAGTATTTT
CDR3 protein: CASSPDVPDTQYF

D gene: -
V gene: TRBV2
J gene: TRBJ2-1
clone size: few
CDR3 DNA: TGTGCCAGCAGTTATCTGTCATTGGGTTATGAGTTCTTC
CDR3 protein: CASSYLSLGYEFF

D gene: TRBD2
V gene: TRBV4-3
J gene: TRBJ2-1
clone size: few
CDR3 DNA: TGCGCCAGCAGCCGGGCTAGCGGGAGGGAGAAGTTCTTC
CDR3 protein: CASSRASGREKFF

D gene: TRBD1
V gene: TRBV5-4
J gene: TRBJ2-1
clone size: few
CDR3 DNA: TGTGCCAGCAGCTCCCACAAGGGGGCCGGGATCTACAATGAGCAGTTCTTC
CDR3 protein: CASSSHKGAGIYNEQFF

D gene: -
V gene: TRBV6-6
J gene: TRBJ2-2
clone size: many
CDR3 DNA: TGTGCCAGCAGACAACAGGGAAGAAGGGTGACCGGGGAGCTGTTTTTT
CDR3 protein: CASRQQGRRVTGELFF

D gene: TRBD2
V gene: TRBV28
J gene: TRBJ2-5
clone size: many
CDR3 DNA: TGTGCCAGCAGGTCGGGGGGAGGAGCGGAGACCCAGTACTTC
CDR3 protein: CASRSGGGAETQYF

D gene: -
V gene: TRBV6-1
J gene: TRBJ1-2
clone size: -
CDR3 DNA: TGTGCCAGCAGTATGCAACCCCCGGGCTACTATGGCTACACCTTC
CDR3 protein: CASSMQPPGYYGYTF

D gene: -
V gene: TRBV12-3/TRBV12-4
J gene: TRBJ2-5
clone size: -
CDR3 DNA: TGTGCCAGCAGTTGGGACATAAGAGAGACCCAGTACTTC
CDR3 protein: CASSWDIRETQYF

D gene: TRBD1
V gene: TRBV5-1
J gene: TRBJ1-2
clone size: few
CDR3 DNA: TGCGCCAGTTACGACAGGGCGCGAGCTAACTATGGCTACACCTTC
CDR3 protein: CASYDRARANYGYTF

D gene: -
V gene: TRBV12-3/TRBV12-4
J gene: TRBJ1-6
clone size: few
CDR3 DNA: TGTGCCAGCAGTCGGGCCACTTATAATTCACCCCTCCACTTT
CDR3 protein: CASSRATYNSPLHF

D gene: -
V gene: TRBV5-1
J gene: TRBJ1-2
clone size: few
CDR3 DNA: TGCGCCAGCAGCTTAACAGAGAACTATGGCTACACCTTC
CDR3 protein: CASSLTENYGYTF

D gene: -
V gene: TRBV7-9
J gene: TRBJ2-7
clone size: -
CDR3 DNA: TGTGCCAGCAGCTTAAGACAGGGAGGCAACTACGAGCAGTACTTC
CDR3 protein: CASSLRQGGNYEQYF

D gene: -
V gene: TRBV29-1
J gene: TRBJ1-1
clone size: -
CDR3 DNA: TGCAGCTGGACCACGGTAGTTAACACTGAAGCTTTCTTT
CDR3 protein: CSWTTVVNTEAFF

D gene: TRBD2
V gene: TRBV5-6
J gene: TRBJ2-4
clone size: few
CDR3 DNA: TGTGCCAGCAGCTCCCGACTAGCCCCAGCCAAAAACATTCAGTACTTC
CDR3 protein: CASSSRLAPAKNIQYF

D gene: -
V gene: TRBV29-1
J gene: TRBJ2-5
clone size: few
CDR3 DNA: TGCAGCGTTTCGGGGGCGCCCGGGGAGACCCAGTACTTC
CDR3 protein: CSVSGAPGETQYF

D gene: -
V gene: TRBV19
J gene: TRBJ1-2
clone size: many
CDR3 DNA: TGTGCCAGTAGTATAATAAGGGGGGACGGCTACACCTTC
CDR3 protein: CASSIIRGDGYTF

D gene: -
V gene: TRBV12-3/TRBV12-4
J gene: TRBJ2-1
clone size: -
CDR3 DNA: TGTGCCAGCAGTTTAGCGCGTCTAGACGAGCAGTTCTTC
CDR3 protein: CASSLARLDEQFF

D gene: TRBD1
V gene: TRBV12-3/TRBV12-4
J gene: TRBJ1-1
clone size: many
CDR3 DNA: TGTGCCAGCAGTTTCCGGGACAGGGGGACTGAAGCTTTCTTT
CDR3 protein: CASSFRDRGTEAFF